These 26 T cell receptor beta chains came from one sample sequenced in a study of T-cell reconstitution after alpha-beta-depleted transplantation in children. Construction of the TCRbeta library involved unique molecular identifiers. TCRdb recomputed calls from the PCR reads with MiXCR, one row per CDR3 protein. The sample records 440,000 or so distinct CDR3 sequences, roughly 43% being singletons. The starting material was PBMCs, obtained before TCRalphabeta/CD19-depleted stem cell transplant. Source of these receptors: a girl aged 2 to 9 with aplastic anemia, due to receive a stem cell transplant.

The J gene is TRBJ1-6, the V gene TRBV6-2 or TRBV6-3; 8 bases fit TRBD1. This CDR3 contains 16 residues. The V gene's germline CDR1 is MNHEY and CDR2 SVGEGT. Unmatched junction bases numbered 8, after V lost 5 bases and J lost 5 bases. The CDR3: CASSPRQGHNNSPLHF. The CDR3 DNA reads TGTGCCAGCAGTCCAAGACAGGGGCATAATAATTCACCCCTCCACTTT.

This clonotype came up many times. The chain is built from TRBV20-1 and TRBJ2-5; D tentatively reads TRBD1 or TRBD2 (5 bases each). Trimming cost V 3 bases and J 1 base, with 9 bases left between them. The V gene's germline CDR1 is DFQATT and CDR2 SNEGSKA (reference sequence). This CDR3 has 13 residues. DNA of the CDR3: TGCAGTGCTAGTGGGGGTAGCCAAGAGACCCAGTACTTC. Amino acids: CSASGGSQETQYF.

This clonotype was counted only a few times. The chain uses TRBV7-2 and TRBJ2-1; 9 nucleotides match TRBD2. The CDR3 sequence is 13 residues long. Germline V CDR1 and CDR2: SGHTA, FQGNSA. The ends lost 6 bases at V and 9 bases at J; junction bases unmatched: 6. This chain's CDR3 is CASSVAGAGEQFF. In DNA, the CDR3 is TGTGCCAGCAGTGTAGCGGGAGCGGGTGAGCAGTTCTTC.

The V call is TRBV7-8, the J call TRBJ2-3; 14 nucleotides match TRBD2. Per the germline V gene, CDR1 is SGHVS and CDR2 is FQNEAQ. V was clipped by 2 bases and J by 3 bases; unmatched bases: 7. CDR3 length: 18 residues. Here the CDR3 DNA reads TGTGCCAGCAGCTTACCGGGACTAGCGGGGGTACGGACAGATACGCAGTATTTT. Its protein is CASSLPGLAGVRTDTQYF.

The genes are TRBV5-4 and TRBJ2-3; D is undetermined. This CDR3 region has 15 residues. The V gene's germline CDR1 is SGHNT and CDR2 YYREEE (reference sequence). V lost 3 bases and J 3 bases, leaving 14 bases between the germline ends. CDR3 region: CASSSRAGVTDTQYF. For the CDR3, the DNA is TGTGCCAGCAGCTCGCGAGCAGGAGTAACAGATACGCAGTATTTT.

The sample holds many counts of this clonotype. This rearrangement joins TRBV20-1 to TRBJ1-1; maybe TRBD1 (6 bases). CDR3 length: 13 residues. Germline V gives CDR1 DFQATT, CDR2 SNEGSKA (reference sequence). V was clipped by 5 bases and J by 5 bases, with 15 bases between them. The CDR3 nucleotides read TGCAGTGCTCGGGGGGGCTTGAGGACTGAAGCTTTCTTT. Its protein product is CSARGGLRTEAFF.

This clonotype was detected many times. CDR3 sequence (DNA): TGTGCCAGCAGCAGCACCCGGGGGAGACTATCTAGCACAGATACGCAGTATTTT. This encodes CASSSTRGRLSSTDTQYF. V is TRBV11-1 and J is TRBJ2-3; tentatively, D is TRBD2 (6 bases). The CDR3 totals 18 residues. CDR1 and CDR2 from the germline V gene are SGHAT and FQDESV (reference sequence). V gave up 5 bases and J gave up 0 bases, with 21 bases separating them.

This clonotype was detected ten times or more. The CDR3 region has the DNA TGCAGTGCAGCTTTACAGATGATGAACACTGAAGCTTTCTTT. It is translated as CSAALQMMNTEAFF. The rearrangement joins TRBV20-1 to TRBJ1-1; D not resolved. This CDR3 contains 14 residues. Per germline, CDR1 DFQATT and CDR2 SNEGSKA (reference sequence). The V gene lost 6 bases and the J gene lost 0 bases, with 14 bases spanning the gap.

This clonotype was detected many times. The chain combines TRBV5-1 with TRBJ2-3; 7 bases are a match to TRBD1. The CDR3 is 14 amino acids. The germline V gene has CDR1 SGHRS and CDR2 YFSETQ. V lost 3 bases and J lost 4; bases outside the gene matches: 5. The CDR3 region is CASSSTTGPDTQYF. CDR3 DNA: TGCGCCAGCAGCTCCACGACAGGGCCAGATACGCAGTATTTT.

This clonotype was seen a few times. The chain couples TRBV9 to TRBJ2-2, with D unclear. Germline lookup yields CDR1 SGDLS and CDR2 YYNGEE. The CDR3 consists of 16 residues. V lost 3 bases and J lost 4, with 16 bases in between. CDR3 sequence reads: CASSAPSTSVTGELFF. In DNA form, the CDR3 reads TGTGCCAGCAGCGCCCCCTCCACGAGCGTCACCGGGGAGCTGTTTTTT.

With regard to this clonotype: Relative to the germline gene, one junction end is altered; a read error may explain this. The V gene is TRBV4-1, the J gene TRBJ2-1; 10 nucleotides match TRBD1. Germline V gene lookup returns CDR1 MGHRA and CDR2 YSYEKL. The CDR3 loop spans 13 amino acids. The CDR3 protein is CASSQDLRQGAIF. The CDR3 region has the DNA TGCGCCAGCAGCCAAGATCTGCGACAGGGGGCGATCTTC.

This clonotype was counted many times. CDR3 bases: TGTGCCAGTAGGCCTACTAGCACCAATGAGCAGTTCTTC. Its protein is CASRPTSTNEQFF. V and J are TRBV19 and TRBJ2-1; possible D gene TRBD2, 6 bases. Germline assignment: CDR1 LNHDA and CDR2 SQIVND (reference sequence). The CDR3 sequence is 13 residues long. Deletions cut 6 bases from V and 6 bases from J, with 12 bases between.

The V call is TRBV6-5, the J call TRBJ2-2; D is perhaps TRBD2 (5 bases). This CDR3 spans 10 amino acids. The ends were cut back, 8 bases at V and 14 bases at J, with 12 bases in the middle. In germline, CDR1 is MNHEY, CDR2 SVGAGI. CDR3 in amino acids: CASYYGGLFF. The CDR3 DNA follows: TGTGCCAGCTATTACGGAGGCCTGTTTTTT.

This clonotype turned up a few times. The genes are TRBV5-6 and TRBJ2-2; possible D gene TRBD2, 5 bases. Germline CDR1 is SGHDT and CDR2 is YYEEEE. Trimming left V 0 bases short and J 6 bases short, with 9 bases between. The CDR3 has 14 residues. CDR3 bases: TGTGCCAGCAGCTTGGGGGAGAATCCCGGGGAGCTGTTTTTT. Amino acid sequence: CASSLGENPGELFF.

The chain joins TRBV6-5 to TRBJ2-3; no clear D gene. This CDR3 is built from 14 residues. CDR1 and CDR2 (germline): MNHEY, SVGAGI. V was trimmed by 2 bases and J by 0 bases, leaving 6 bases between them. The CDR3 DNA reads as TGTGCCAGCAGTTACGGCGCTAGCACAGATACGCAGTATTTT. It encodes CASSYGASTDTQYF.

A note on this clonotype: Likely a read error: the CDR3 ends without its conserved phenylalanine or tryptophan. The chain joins TRBV20-1 to TRBJ1-1; 10 nucleotides align to TRBD1. CDR1 DFQATT and CDR2 SNEGSKA come from the germline V gene (reference sequence). V shed 6 bases and J 4 bases; nucleotides not matched to a gene: 5. The CDR3 has 13 amino acids. CDR3 sequence reads: CSAHDRGLTEAFL. The CDR3 bases are TGCAGTGCGCACGACAGGGGGCTCACTGAAGCTTTCCTT.

The V and J genes are TRBV24-1 and TRBJ2-1; 14 bases are shared with TRBD2. V trimming: 4 bases; J trimming: 6 bases; junction bases outside the gene matches: 4. Germline V gene sequence: CDR1 KGHDR, CDR2 SFDVKD. The CDR3 covers 16 residues. As DNA, the CDR3 is TGTGCCACCAGTGAGACTAGCGGGAGGGCCCCCAATGAGCAGTTCTTC. This translates into CATSETSGRAPNEQFF.

Only a few counts were recorded for this clonotype. V is TRBV12-3 or TRBV12-4 and J is TRBJ2-2; tentatively, D is TRBD2 (6 bases). V was pared by 4 bases and J by 3 bases, with 9 bases between. The CDR3 is 14 amino acids. The CDR3 coding sequence is TGTGCCAGCAGTTACGGGACTTACACCGGGGAGCTGTTTTTT. Residues: CASSYGTYTGELFF.

In this sample, this clonotype turned up many times. The chain links TRBV9 to TRBJ2-7, with D possibly called TRBD1 or TRBD2 (5 bases each). The germline gives CDR1 SGDLS, CDR2 YYNGEE. V lost 4 bases and J lost 7, with 21 bases in between. This CDR3 spans 15 amino acids. DNA of the CDR3: TGTGCCAGCAGCACTTCCGGGACCTCGGAGGTTGAGCAGTACTTC. Its protein product is CASSTSGTSEVEQYF.

The rearrangement joins TRBV5-1 to TRBJ2-3, with a tentative D call TRBD2 (5 bases). The CDR3 consists of 17 residues. V lost 0 bases, J lost 5 bases, and 19 bases lay in between. Looked up from germline, CDR1 is SGHRS and CDR2 is YFSETQ. The CDR3: CASSLVSLADRGDTQYF. CDR3 nucleotides: TGCGCCAGCAGCTTGGTATCCCTAGCAGACCGCGGAGATACGCAGTATTTT.

In its sample, this clonotype was seen a few times. The chain recombines TRBV28 with TRBJ1-3; 7 bases agree with TRBD1. Germline CDR1 MDHEN, CDR2 SYDVKM. The CDR3 runs to 16 residues. V shed 3 bases and J 0 bases; nucleotides not matched to a gene: 5. DNA for the CDR3: TGTGCCAGCAGTTTCTATGGGGACAGCTCTGGAAACACCATATATTTT. Encoded protein: CASSFYGDSSGNTIYF.

CDR3 region: CASSRGTVGTFTEAFF. The CDR3 DNA sequence: TGCGCCAGCAGCCGAGGGACGGTTGGGACCTTCACTGAAGCTTTCTTT. The V gene is TRBV5-1, the J gene TRBJ1-1; possibly TRBD1 for D (5 bases). This CDR3 is 16 amino acids long. Between the trimmed V and J ends, which lost 4 bases and 4 bases, there was a span of 20 bases. The germline gives CDR1 SGHRS, CDR2 YFSETQ.

As for this clonotype: The junction does not match germline at one end; this may be a read error. V gene TRBV6-8 combines with J gene TRBJ2-4; a possible D gene is TRBD1 (5 bases). The CDR3 has 15 amino acids. Germline CDR1 and CDR2: MNHGY and SAAAGT. CDR3 amino acids: CASSHSQGQGNIQYF. DNA for the CDR3: TGTGCCAGCAGTCACTCCCAGGGCCAAGGAAACATTCAGTACTTC.

This clonotype came up a few times. V and J are TRBV6-5 and TRBJ1-5; D possibly corresponds to TRBD1 (5 bases). V was trimmed by 5 bases and J by 10 bases, leaving 15 bases between them. The CDR3 runs 13 residues. Per germline, CDR1 MNHEY and CDR2 SVGAGI. The chain's CDR3 is CASSHREGSPQHF. The CDR3 DNA reads as TGTGCCAGCAGTCACCGTGAGGGGTCTCCCCAGCATTTT.

The chain employs TRBV6-2 or TRBV6-3 and TRBJ2-7; a weak D match, TRBD1 (6 bases). The germline gives CDR1 MNHEY, CDR2 SVGEGT. V was pared by 6 bases and J by 4 bases, with 16 bases between. There are 14 residues in the CDR3. CDR3 nucleotides: TGTGCCAGCAGCTGGGACACGTCAAGGTACGAGCAGTACTTC. Its translation: CASSWDTSRYEQYF.

This clonotype was seen many times. The chain employs TRBV3-1 and TRBJ2-7, with TRBD2 matching 15 bases. The CDR3 length is 16 residues. The V gene end was trimmed by 5 bases and the J gene end by 3 bases; junction bases not matched to a gene: 5. Germline CDR1 reads LGHDT; CDR2 reads YNNKEL (reference sequence). Here the CDR3 DNA reads TGTGCCAGCAGCAAAGGACTAGCGGGAGGGCTCTACGAGCAGTACTTC. This encodes CASSKGLAGGLYEQYF.